What follows are 21 T cell receptor beta chains derived from one specimen sequenced in a study of CDR3 diversity in severe acne. MiXCR was run by TCRdb on the PCR reads, yielding one entry per CDR3 protein. The data show some 90,000 distinct CDR3 sequences, with about half seen just once and over 9.5% held by the top ten. The sample comprised blood. All receptors derive from a male donor in good health, serving as a control.

There are a few counts of this clonotype. The V call is TRBV11-3, the J call TRBJ1-6; D is ambiguous. The V gene lost 5 bases and the J gene lost 9 bases, with 14 bases spanning the gap. From germline, CDR1 is SGHNT and CDR2 YENEEA. The CDR3 contains 14 residues. CDR3 in amino acids: CASSRDMGGSPLHF. CDR3 DNA sequence: TGTGCCAGCAGCCGCGACATGGGCGGTTCACCCCTCCACTTT.

This clonotype appeared many times. The genes are TRBV5-1 and TRBJ2-3; the match to TRBD1 covers 9 bases. The CDR3 contains 16 residues. Germline lookup yields CDR1 SGHRS and CDR2 YFSETQ. J gave up 4 bases and V 0 bases, and 6 bases lay outside the gene matches. The CDR3 loop is CASSLEQGARADTQYF. DNA of the CDR3: TGCGCCAGCAGCTTGGAACAGGGGGCAAGGGCAGATACGCAGTATTTT. The complete variable domain, with remaining parts taken from reference TRBV5-1 and TRBJ2-3, reads KAGVTQTPRYLIKTRGQQVTLSCSPISGHRSVSWYQQTPGQGLQFLFEYFSETQRNKGNFPGRFSGRQFSNSRSEMNVSTLELGDSALYLCASSLEQGARADTQYFGPGTRLTVL.

The rearrangement joins TRBV25-1 to TRBJ1-4, with D tentatively TRBD1 (6 bases). The V end lost 3 bases, the J end lost 4 bases, and 12 bases lay between the germline ends. Germline lookup yields CDR1 MGHDK and CDR2 SYGVNS. The CDR3 totals 15 residues. The CDR3 DNA reads TGTGCCAGCAGTGATTGGGGGCGGGTTAATGAAAAACTGTTTTTT. Residues: CASSDWGRVNEKLFF.

This clonotype turned up a few times. V is TRBV25-1 and J is TRBJ2-2; 7 bases are shared with TRBD1. From germline, CDR1 is MGHDK and CDR2 SYGVNS. The junction had 7 bases not matched to a gene; V was cut back by 8 bases and J by 1 base. This CDR3 comprises 15 residues. CDR3 coding DNA: TGTGCCAGCGAGAATACAGGGGTGAACACCGGGGAGCTGTTTTTT. This sequence encodes CASENTGVNTGELFF.

The chain combines TRBV2 with TRBJ1-1; weak D call: TRBD1 (6 bases). The germline gives CDR1 SNHLY, CDR2 FYNNEI. This CDR3 contains 13 residues. V lost 5 bases to trimming and J lost 7 bases, with 14 bases between them. CDR3 residues: CASSKTRGFEAFF. CDR3 DNA sequence: TGTGCCAGCAGTAAAACCAGGGGATTTGAAGCTTTCTTT.

This clonotype has only a few counts. The genes are TRBV7-6 and TRBJ1-1; the D gene is possibly TRBD1 (6 bases). The CDR3 loop spans 12 amino acids. V was trimmed by 4 bases and J by 10 bases, leaving 13 bases between them. Germline CDR1 and CDR2: SGHVS and FNYEAQ. The CDR3 loop reads CASSSGTWRAFF. DNA for the CDR3: TGTGCCAGCAGCTCAGGGACATGGCGAGCTTTCTTT.

The J gene is TRBJ1-4, the V gene TRBV7-9; D not certain. Between the trimmed V and J ends, which lost 1 base and 6 bases, there was a span of 9 bases. From germline, CDR1 is SEHNR and CDR2 FQNEAQ (reference sequence). This CDR3 contains 14 residues. CDR3 sequence: CASSLGQDDEKLFF. CDR3 in DNA: TGTGCCAGCAGCTTAGGGCAGGATGATGAAAAACTGTTTTTT.

The chain employs TRBV7-8 and TRBJ1-1; TRBD1 matches at 7 bases. Germline V CDR1 and CDR2: SGHVS, FQNEAQ. Germline trimming cut 5 bases from V and 4 bases from J; bases unmatched to any gene: 13. There are 16 residues in the CDR3. Here the CDR3 reads CASSPLQGGMVTEAFF. The CDR3 coding sequence is TGTGCCAGCAGCCCATTGCAGGGGGGTATGGTCACTGAAGCTTTCTTT.

For this clonotype: A much larger clone lies a single base off, so this may be a read error. The conserved final phenylalanine or tryptophan is absent from the CDR3, which likely points to a read error. The chain carries TRBV12-3 or TRBV12-4 and TRBJ2-2, with 10 bases that match TRBD2. V was pared by 2 bases and J by 5 bases, with 2 bases of the junction left unmatched. This CDR3 spans 15 amino acids. The CDR3 nucleotides read TGTGCCAGCAGTTTACTAGCGGGAGAAACCGGGGAGCTGTTTTCT. Translation: CASSLLAGETGELFS.

Notes on this clonotype: This clone may be a read error of a much larger clone one base away. The V call is TRBV6-1, the J call TRBJ1-4; D might be TRBD1 (5 bases). Germline V gene data show CDR1 as MNHNS and CDR2 as SASEGT. Trimming removed 7 bases at V and 5 bases at J, with 14 bases between. The CDR3 has 14 amino acids. The CDR3 here is CASTRDWSNEKLFF. Written as DNA, the CDR3 is TGTGCCAGCACCAGGGACTGGTCGAATGAAAAACTGTTTTTT.

Concerning this clonotype itself: No DNA is shown, since the ends of the CDR3 on it are uncertain; the CDR3 is the one TCRdb lists. The chain recombines TRBV6-1 with TRBJ1-3. From germline, CDR1 is MNHNS and CDR2 SASEGT. Counting both end residues, the CDR3 totals 18 amino acids. CDR3 amino acids: CASSAGYEQYFGPGTIYF.

Comment on this clonotype: This CDR3 fails to terminate in the conserved phenylalanine or tryptophan, so it likely reflects a read error. The chain is built from TRBV7-8 and TRBJ2-5, with D uncertain. V lost 5 bases and J lost 7, with 17 bases in between. CDR1 SGHVS and CDR2 FQNEAQ come from the germline V gene. This CDR3 region has 14 residues. CDR3 loop: CASSQVSIGVTQYS. CDR3 DNA sequence: TGTGCCAGCAGCCAAGTCTCAATTGGAGTGACCCAGTACTCC.

The rearrangement links TRBV7-2 to TRBJ1-5; 8 positions match TRBD1. Germline V lookup: CDR1 SGHTA, CDR2 FQGNSA. The CDR3 spans 15 residues. V lost 5 bases and J lost 4; bases outside the gene matches: 7. The CDR3 loop is CASSPGTGGNQPQHF. The CDR3 nucleotides read TGTGCCAGCAGCCCCGGGACAGGTGGAAATCAGCCCCAGCATTTT.

This clonotype was counted many times. In DNA, the CDR3 is TGTGCCAGCAGTGCTGGGGCCACCTACGAGCAGTACTTC. It specifies CASSAGATYEQYF. V and J are TRBV25-1 and TRBJ2-7; weak D call: TRBD1 (5 bases). CDR3 length: 13 residues. Germline values: CDR1 MGHDK, CDR2 SYGVNS. V dropped 4 bases and J dropped 2 bases, with 9 bases sitting between them.

A note on this clonotype: The CDR3 ends on some other residue instead of the conserved phenylalanine or tryptophan, so this is likely a read error. V is TRBV7-9 and J is TRBJ2-7; tentatively, D is TRBD1 or TRBD2 (5 bases each). V lost 4 bases and J lost 7, with 14 bases in between. This CDR3 comprises 13 residues. Germline V lookup: CDR1 SEHNR, CDR2 FQNEAQ (reference sequence). The CDR3, as DNA: TGTGCCAGCAGCTCGGACGGGACCTTGGAGCAGTACCTC. Protein product: CASSSDGTLEQYL.

This clonotype was observed once. This may stem from a read error, because a much larger clone lies one nucleotide away. This CDR3 is missing its conserved last phenylalanine or tryptophan, likely due to a read error. The CDR3 here is CASQFSTGTTEAFS. CDR3 DNA sequence: TGTGCCAGTCAATTTTCGACAGGGACCACTGAAGCTTTCTCT. The chain recombines TRBV19 with TRBJ1-1; the match to TRBD1 covers 7 bases. This CDR3 has 14 amino acids. J was trimmed by 4 bases and V by 8 bases; bases with no gene match: 10. Germline V gives CDR1 LNHDA, CDR2 SQIVND (reference sequence).

In its sample, this clonotype was seen a few times. A read error may account for a junction end that differs from germline. The V call is TRBV9, the J call TRBJ2-2; possible D gene TRBD2, 7 bases. The CDR3 has 15 amino acids. CDR1 SGDLS and CDR2 YYNGEE come from the germline V gene. The CDR3 DNA reads TGTGCCAGCGGGGGGGGCCTAGCGAATACCGGGGAGCTGTTTTTT. This codes for CASGGGLANTGELFF.

The V gene is TRBV4-2, the J gene TRBJ2-7; possibly TRBD1 or TRBD2 for D (6 bases each). The CDR3 is 15 amino acids. Trimming removed 5 bases from V and 1 base from J, with 15 bases in between. Germline loops: CDR1 LGHNA, CDR2 YNFKEQ. This CDR3 reads CASSLQGGSSYEQYF. The CDR3 DNA reads as TGTGCCAGCAGCTTACAGGGAGGATCTTCCTACGAGCAGTACTTC.

This clonotype was detected a few times. This rearrangement joins TRBV6-4 to TRBJ2-5; 11 nucleotides agree with TRBD2. V lost 0 bases to trimming and J lost 4 bases; unmatched junction nucleotides: 1. CDR1 and CDR2 from the germline V gene are MRHNA and SNTAGT. CDR3 length equals 15 residues. Here the CDR3 reads CASSDSSGGAETQYF. The CDR3 nucleotides are TGTGCCAGCAGTGACTCTAGCGGGGGGGCAGAGACCCAGTACTTC.

The chain couples TRBV29-1 to TRBJ2-7; 8 bases are a match to TRBD1. The CDR3 is 11 amino acids. Trimming cost V 7 bases and J 3 bases; bases outside gene matches: 2. CDR1 SQVTM and CDR2 ANQGSEA come from the germline V gene. This chain's CDR3 is CSAGQDYEQYF. CDR3 bases: TGCAGCGCGGGACAGGACTACGAGCAGTACTTC.

Relative to its sample, this clonotype is medium-sized. This chain links TRBV20-1 with TRBJ2-2; 8 bases align to TRBD2. Per germline, CDR1 DFQATT and CDR2 SNEGSKA (reference sequence). The CDR3 extends over 14 amino acids. The trim removed 0 bases at V and 7 bases at J, leaving 4 bases unmatched. CDR3 bases: TGCAGTGCTAGAGATCCGGGAGGGGGCGGGGAGCTGTTTTTT. Encoded protein: CSARDPGGGGELFF.